This T cell receptor (beta chain) was profiled in a study of radiation and T cells in renal cell carcinoma. Profiled with immunoSEQ multiplex PCR; TCRdb holds only in-frame clones, not every one. The table records tens of thousands of clones, less than 55% of them present only once. From germline, CDR1 is MGHDK and CDR2 SYGVNS. Trimming left V 8 bases short and J 0 bases short, with 15 bases between. The CDR3 is made up of 15 amino acids. Described treatment: treatment-naive control, cytoreductive nephrectomy. This clonotype was obtained from a human donor with renal cell carcinoma. The J gene is TRBJ2-3, the V gene TRBV25-1, with D hard to call. This sample comprised tumor tissue, obtained from a patient whose treatment was nephrectomy without radiotherapy. The CDR3 reads CASPEDRSSTDTQYF. The DNA of the CDR3 is TGTGCCAGCCCCGAGGACCGATCTAGCACAGATACGCAGTATTTT.